Listed below are T cell receptor beta chains from one sample, sequenced in a study of identical twins. MiXCR was run by TCRdb on the 5' RACE reads, yielding one entry per CDR3 protein. The table shows roughly 250,000 distinct CDR3 sequences, with 11% to 15% occurring only once. Sequencing input: memory (CD45RO+) T cells sorted from blood. These TCRs come from a woman under 30 in good health. Both conserved end residues are part of each CDR3. Each record gives: clone size, CDR3 length, J gene, D gene, V gene, CDR3 protein, CDR3 DNA. D genes are given only for firm matches. The size field is filled for only some rows; it gives once, few, many or a size class.

NA,13,TRBJ1-1,NA,TRBV6-2/TRBV6-3,CASSYRRDTEAFF,TGTGCCAGCAGTTACAGGCGAGACACTGAAGCTTTCTTT
NA,12,TRBJ1-1,NA,TRBV28,CASSSRVPEAFF,TGTGCCAGCAGTTCGCGGGTTCCTGAAGCTTTCTTT
few,16,TRBJ2-5,TRBD2,TRBV10-3,CATRLGRGRYQETQYF,TGTGCCACCCGCCTCGGGCGCGGGAGGTACCAAGAGACCCAGTACTTC
NA,15,TRBJ2-3,NA,TRBV6-1,CASRARGLSTDTQYF,TGTGCCAGCAGGGCGCGGGGACTCAGCACAGATACGCAGTATTTT
NA,14,TRBJ1-1,NA,TRBV5-1,CASTPNSRHTEAFF,TGCGCCAGCACCCCGAACTCGCGGCACACTGAAGCTTTCTTT
few,14,TRBJ1-2,NA,TRBV5-1,CASSLVADSYGYTF,TGCGCCAGCAGCTTAGTCGCAGACAGCTATGGCTACACCTTC
NA,15,TRBJ2-5,TRBD2,TRBV7-2,CASSFRGGSPETQYF,TGTGCCAGCAGCTTTCGGGGGGGCTCCCCGGAGACCCAGTACTTC
once,11,TRBJ2-7,TRBD2,TRBV2,CASGTSDEQYF,TGTGCCAGCGGGACTAGCGACGAGCAGTACTTC
many,14,TRBJ2-1,NA,TRBV3-1,CASSHGFSYNEQFF,TGTGCCAGCAGCCACGGATTCTCCTACAATGAGCAGTTCTTC
NA,14,TRBJ1-2,TRBD1,TRBV11-2,CASSLATQGYGYTF,TGTGCCAGCAGCTTAGCAACACAGGGGTATGGCTACACCTTC
NA,11,TRBJ2-7,NA,TRBV7-9,CASTSEYEQYF,TGTGCCAGCACCTCCGAGTACGAGCAGTACTTC
NA,14,TRBJ2-2,NA,TRBV11-3,CASSRRVVAGELFF,TGTGCCAGCAGCCGACGGGTAGTCGCCGGGGAGCTGTTTTTT
NA,15,TRBJ2-3,NA,TRBV20-1,CSAPRRAGKADTQYF,TGCAGTGCTCCAAGGCGGGCAGGGAAGGCAGATACGCAGTATTTT
NA,11,TRBJ2-7,NA,TRBV29-1,CSVEVLDAQYF,TGCAGCGTTGAGGTACTAGACGCGCAGTACTTC
NA,16,TRBJ2-5,TRBD2,TRBV5-6,CASSAGLAGDGETQYF,TGTGCCAGCAGCGCTGGACTAGCGGGAGATGGGGAGACCCAGTACTTC
NA,18,TRBJ2-1,NA,TRBV11-2,CASSHEGLAINVGGEQFF,TGTGCCAGCAGCCACGAGGGGCTAGCGATTAACGTCGGGGGTGAGCAGTTCTTC
few,12,TRBJ1-4,NA,TRBV12-3/TRBV12-4,CASRSSFEKLFF,TGTGCCAGCCGGTCTAGTTTTGAAAAACTGTTTTTT
few,11,TRBJ2-3,NA,TRBV20-1,CSASGAYTQYF,TGCAGTGCTAGCGGGGCTTATACGCAGTATTTT
few,14,TRBJ2-3,TRBD1,TRBV7-8,CASSLATGEDTQYF,TGTGCCAGCAGCTTAGCGACAGGGGAAGATACGCAGTATTTT
few,13,TRBJ2-4,NA,TRBV20-1,CSAPSSPKNIQYF,TGCAGTGCTCCGTCGTCCCCCAAAAACATTCAGTACTTC
few,13,TRBJ2-2,NA,TRBV10-3,CAISDLGTGELFF,TGTGCCATCAGTGACCTAGGCACCGGGGAGCTGTTTTTT
many,13,TRBJ2-5,NA,TRBV20-1,CSAREHIQGAQYF,TGCAGTGCTAGAGAGCACATCCAAGGGGCCCAGTACTTC
few,15,TRBJ1-2,TRBD1,TRBV5-5,CASSLRGQGAHGYTF,TGTGCCAGCAGCTTGAGGGGACAGGGGGCGCATGGCTACACCTTC
many,13,TRBJ1-5,TRBD1,TRBV12-3/TRBV12-4,CASSLGQNQPQHF,TGTGCCAGCAGTTTGGGACAGAATCAGCCCCAGCATTTT
NA,14,TRBJ1-1,NA,TRBV29-1,CSTGRGVMNTEAFF,TGCAGCACCGGCCGGGGGGTTATGAACACTGAAGCTTTCTTT
many,14,TRBJ2-1,TRBD2,TRBV20-1,CSATSGGDYNEQFF,TGCAGTGCTACTAGCGGGGGAGACTACAATGAGCAGTTCTTC
NA,15,TRBJ2-2,NA,TRBV7-8,CASSAGSGRTGELFF,TGTGCCAGCAGCGCCGGGTCGGGTCGGACCGGGGAGCTGTTTTTT
few,13,TRBJ2-7,NA,TRBV3-1,CASSQDQLYEQYF,TGTGCCAGCAGCCAAGATCAACTCTACGAGCAGTACTTC
few,15,TRBJ2-3,NA,TRBV20-1,CSARGISASTDTQYF,TGCAGTGCTAGAGGAATTAGCGCTAGCACAGATACGCAGTATTTT
NA,18,TRBJ2-3,TRBD2,TRBV12-3/TRBV12-4,CACSLALAERIHTDTQYF,TGTGCCTGCAGTTTGGCACTAGCGGAGAGAATTCACACAGATACGCAGTATTTT
few,14,TRBJ1-6,NA,TRBV7-2,CASSPDRPNSPLHF,TGTGCCAGCAGCCCCGACAGGCCAAATTCACCCCTCCACTTT
once,14,TRBJ2-5,TRBD2,TRBV9,CASSVAGGAGTQYF,TGTGCCAGCAGCGTAGCCGGGGGGGCCGGGACCCAGTACTTC
few,14,TRBJ2-5,NA,TRBV6-5,CASSYGHQGETQYF,TGTGCCAGCAGTTACGGCCACCAGGGGGAGACCCAGTACTTC
few,14,TRBJ2-7,NA,TRBV5-1,CASSTGPSSGEQYF,TGCGCCAGCAGCACTGGACCTTCCTCCGGGGAGCAGTACTTC
NA,13,TRBJ2-4,NA,TRBV4-1,CASSQDTRTIQYF,TGCGCCAGCAGCCAAGATACTCGAACCATTCAGTACTTC
few,13,TRBJ2-2,TRBD2,TRBV12-3/TRBV12-4,CASSSREGGELFF,TGTGCCAGCAGTTCCCGGGAGGGCGGGGAGCTGTTTTTT
few,16,TRBJ2-5,TRBD2,TRBV11-2,CASSRQREGVGETQYF,TGTGCCAGCAGCCGACAACGGGAGGGAGTTGGAGAGACCCAGTACTTC
many,13,TRBJ1-5,NA,TRBV2,CASSVWGHQPQHF,TGTGCCAGCAGTGTGTGGGGGCATCAGCCCCAGCATTTT
few,15,TRBJ2-1,TRBD2,TRBV15,CATSRVAGSYNEQFF,TGTGCCACCAGCAGGGTAGCGGGGTCCTACAATGAGCAGTTCTTC
NA,15,TRBJ2-3,NA,TRBV27,CASSLGGADTDTQYF,TGTGCCAGCAGTTTGGGGGGAGCGGACACAGATACGCAGTATTTT
many,13,TRBJ1-1,NA,TRBV20-1,CSARVNLNTEAFF,TGCAGTGCTAGGGTCAATTTGAACACTGAAGCTTTCTTT
NA,13,TRBJ1-1,NA,TRBV11-2,CASSLETRGQAFF,TGTGCCAGCAGCTTAGAAACCCGCGGGCAAGCTTTCTTT
NA,17,TRBJ2-1,TRBD2,TRBV29-1,CSVEDLRGLAGGNEQFF,TGCAGCGTTGAAGATCTCCGGGGACTAGCGGGAGGCAATGAGCAGTTCTTC
many,15,TRBJ1-1,NA,TRBV5-6,CASSLAGQGRTEAFF,TGTGCCAGCAGCTTGGCGGGGCAGGGACGCACTGAAGCTTTCTTT
NA,12,TRBJ2-5,NA,TRBV7-2,CASSFLRETQYF,TGTGCCAGCAGCTTTCTGCGGGAGACCCAGTACTTC
NA,16,TRBJ1-4,NA,TRBV7-9,CASSIGRGATNEKLFF,TGTGCCAGCAGCATTGGGCGAGGGGCAACTAATGAAAAACTGTTTTTT
NA,15,TRBJ2-7,NA,TRBV12-3/TRBV12-4,CASSLGTQTKGEQYF,TGTGCCAGCAGTTTAGGGACCCAAACTAAGGGCGAGCAGTACTTC
few,12,TRBJ2-2,NA,TRBV7-9,CASSLQLRELFF,TGTGCCAGCAGCTTACAACTAAGGGAGCTGTTTTTT
many,14,TRBJ2-5,TRBD2,TRBV20-1,CSANKREAQETQYF,TGCAGTGCCAACAAGCGGGAGGCCCAAGAGACCCAGTACTTC
few,12,TRBJ1-1,NA,TRBV12-3/TRBV12-4,CASIRWNTEAFF,TGTGCCAGCATCAGGTGGAACACTGAAGCTTTCTTT
NA,10,TRBJ2-1,NA,TRBV20-1,CSLLGNEQFF,TGCAGCCTCTTGGGGAATGAGCAGTTCTTC
few,15,TRBJ1-3,NA,TRBV10-3,CAISEGAVSGNTIYF,TGTGCCATCAGTGAGGGGGCAGTCTCTGGAAACACCATATATTTT
few,14,TRBJ1-4,TRBD1,TRBV10-3,CAIGTGPTNEKLFF,TGTGCCATCGGGACAGGGCCGACTAATGAAAAACTGTTTTTT
few,15,TRBJ2-2,NA,TRBV7-2,CASSLAGPGMGELFF,TGTGCCAGCAGCTTAGCGGGACCGGGGATGGGGGAGCTGTTTTTT